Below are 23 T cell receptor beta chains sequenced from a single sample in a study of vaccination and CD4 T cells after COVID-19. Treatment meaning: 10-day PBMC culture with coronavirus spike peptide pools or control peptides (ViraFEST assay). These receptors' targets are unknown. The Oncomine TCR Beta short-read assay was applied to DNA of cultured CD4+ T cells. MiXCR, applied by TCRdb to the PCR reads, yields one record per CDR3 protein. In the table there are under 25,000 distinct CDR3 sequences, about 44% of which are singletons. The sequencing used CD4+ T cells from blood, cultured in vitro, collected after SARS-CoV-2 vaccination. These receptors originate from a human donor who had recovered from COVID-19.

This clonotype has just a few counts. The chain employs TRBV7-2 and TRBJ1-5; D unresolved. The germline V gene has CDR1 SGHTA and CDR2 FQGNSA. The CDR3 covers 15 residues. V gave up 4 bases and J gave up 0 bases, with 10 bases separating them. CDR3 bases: TGTGCCAGCAGCTCCCGAGGGAATAGCAATCAGCCCCAGCATTTT. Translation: CASSSRGNSNQPQHF.

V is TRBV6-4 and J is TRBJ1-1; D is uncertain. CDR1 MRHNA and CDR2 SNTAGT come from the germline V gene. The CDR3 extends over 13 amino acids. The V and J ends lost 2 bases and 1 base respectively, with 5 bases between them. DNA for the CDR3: TGTGCCAGCAGTGACAACAGGAACACTGAAGCTTTCTTT. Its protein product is CASSDNRNTEAFF.

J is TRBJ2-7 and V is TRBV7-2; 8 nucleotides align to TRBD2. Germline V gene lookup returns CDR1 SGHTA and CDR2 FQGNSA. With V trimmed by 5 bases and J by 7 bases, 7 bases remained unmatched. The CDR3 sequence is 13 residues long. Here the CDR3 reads CASSPSGSQEQYF. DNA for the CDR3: TGTGCCAGCAGCCCCAGCGGGAGTCAAGAGCAGTACTTC.

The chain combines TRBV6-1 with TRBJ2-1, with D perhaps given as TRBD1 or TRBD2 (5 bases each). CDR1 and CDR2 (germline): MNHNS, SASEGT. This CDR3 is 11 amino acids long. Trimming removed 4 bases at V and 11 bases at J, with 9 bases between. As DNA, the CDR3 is TGTGCCAGCAGTGGACCGGGACAGCAGTTCTTC. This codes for CASSGPGQQFF.

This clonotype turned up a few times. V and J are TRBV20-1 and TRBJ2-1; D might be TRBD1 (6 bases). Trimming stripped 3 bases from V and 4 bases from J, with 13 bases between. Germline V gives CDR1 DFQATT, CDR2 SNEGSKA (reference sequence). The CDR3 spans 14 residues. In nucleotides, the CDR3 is TGCAGTGCTAGCGTACAGGGAAGGTACAATGAGCAGTTCTTC. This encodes CSASVQGRYNEQFF.

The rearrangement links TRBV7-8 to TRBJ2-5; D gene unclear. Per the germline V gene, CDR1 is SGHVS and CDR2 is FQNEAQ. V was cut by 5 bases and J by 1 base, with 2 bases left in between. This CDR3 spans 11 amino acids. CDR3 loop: CASSLQETQYF. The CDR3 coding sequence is TGTGCCAGCAGCCTCCAAGAGACCCAGTACTTC.

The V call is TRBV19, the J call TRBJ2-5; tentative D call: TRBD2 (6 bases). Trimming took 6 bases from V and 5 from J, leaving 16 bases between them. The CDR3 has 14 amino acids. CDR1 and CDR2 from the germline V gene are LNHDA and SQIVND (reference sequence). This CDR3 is CASSNTIRGETQYF. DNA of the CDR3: TGTGCCAGTAGCAACACTATCCGGGGGGAGACCCAGTACTTC. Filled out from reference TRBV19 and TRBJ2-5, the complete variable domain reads DGGITQSPKYLFRKEGQNVTLSCEQNLNHDAMYWYRQDPGQGLRLIYYSQIVNDFQKGDIAEGYSVSREKKESFPLTVTSAQKNPTAFYLCASSNTIRGETQYFGPGTRLLVL.

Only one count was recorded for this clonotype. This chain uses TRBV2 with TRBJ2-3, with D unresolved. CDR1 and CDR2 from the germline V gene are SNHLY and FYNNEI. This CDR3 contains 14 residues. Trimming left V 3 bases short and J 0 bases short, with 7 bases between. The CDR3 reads CASSELTSTDTQYF. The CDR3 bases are TGTGCCAGCAGTGAGTTAACTAGCACAGATACGCAGTATTTT.

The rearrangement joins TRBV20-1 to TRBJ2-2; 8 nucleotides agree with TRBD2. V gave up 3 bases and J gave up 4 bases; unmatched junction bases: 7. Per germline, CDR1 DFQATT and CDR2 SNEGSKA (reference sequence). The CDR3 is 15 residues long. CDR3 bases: TGCAGTGCTAGTACACTAGCGGACGGCACCGGGGAGCTGTTTTTT. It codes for CSASTLADGTGELFF.

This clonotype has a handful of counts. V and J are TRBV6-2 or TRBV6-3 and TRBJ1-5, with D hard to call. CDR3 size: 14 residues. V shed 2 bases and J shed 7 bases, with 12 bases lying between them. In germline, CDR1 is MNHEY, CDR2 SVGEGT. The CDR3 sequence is CASSYIGGRQPQHF. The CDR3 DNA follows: TGTGCCAGCAGTTACATCGGAGGGCGGCAGCCCCAGCATTTT.

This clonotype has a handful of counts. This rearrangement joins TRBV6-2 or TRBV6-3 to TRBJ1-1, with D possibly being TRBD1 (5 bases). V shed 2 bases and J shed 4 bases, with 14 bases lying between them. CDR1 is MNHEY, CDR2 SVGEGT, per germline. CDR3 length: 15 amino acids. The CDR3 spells CASSYELGGVTEAFF. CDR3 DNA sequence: TGTGCCAGCAGTTACGAACTGGGAGGGGTCACTGAAGCTTTCTTT.

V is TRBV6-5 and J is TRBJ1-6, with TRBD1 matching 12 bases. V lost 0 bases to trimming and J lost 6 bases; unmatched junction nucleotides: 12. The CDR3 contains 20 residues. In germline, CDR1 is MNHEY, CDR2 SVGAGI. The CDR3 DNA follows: TGTGCCAGCAGTTACTCCCGACCGGGACAGGGGGCAATTGGTAATTCACCCCTCCACTTT. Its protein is CASSYSRPGQGAIGNSPLHF.

CDR3 region: CASSSGTGLNSPLHF. CDR3 bases: TGTGCCAGCAGTTCCGGGACAGGGCTTAATTCACCCCTCCACTTT. The chain recombines TRBV6-4 with TRBJ1-6, with 9 bases that match TRBD1. Germline CDR1 reads MRHNA; CDR2 reads SNTAGT. V lost 5 bases and J lost 6; bases outside the gene matches: 5. This CDR3 contains 15 residues.

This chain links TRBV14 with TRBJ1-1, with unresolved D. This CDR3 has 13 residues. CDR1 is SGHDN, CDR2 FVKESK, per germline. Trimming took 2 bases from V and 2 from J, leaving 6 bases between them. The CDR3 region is CASSQRGNTEAFF. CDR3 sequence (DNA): TGTGCCAGCAGCCAACGTGGAAACACTGAAGCTTTCTTT.

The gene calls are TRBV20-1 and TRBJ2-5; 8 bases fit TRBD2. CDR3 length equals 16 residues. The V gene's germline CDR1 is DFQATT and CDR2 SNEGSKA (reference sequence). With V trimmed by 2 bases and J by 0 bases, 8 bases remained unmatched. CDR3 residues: CSARRGVSGDQETQYF. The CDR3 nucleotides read TGCAGTGCTAGAAGGGGCGTTAGCGGGGACCAAGAGACCCAGTACTTC.

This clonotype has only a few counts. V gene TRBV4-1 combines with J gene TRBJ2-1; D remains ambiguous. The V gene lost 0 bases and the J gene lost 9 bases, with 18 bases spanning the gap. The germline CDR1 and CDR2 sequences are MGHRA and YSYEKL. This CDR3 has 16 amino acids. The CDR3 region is CASSQDGSILTGEQFF. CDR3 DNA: TGCGCCAGCAGCCAAGATGGATCCATCCTGACGGGTGAGCAGTTCTTC.

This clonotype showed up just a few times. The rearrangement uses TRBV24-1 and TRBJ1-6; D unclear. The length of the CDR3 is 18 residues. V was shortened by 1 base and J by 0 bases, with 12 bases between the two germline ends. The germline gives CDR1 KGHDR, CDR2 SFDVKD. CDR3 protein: CATSDLEERSSYNSPLHF. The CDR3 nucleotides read TGTGCCACCAGTGATTTAGAAGAGAGAAGCTCCTATAATTCACCCCTCCACTTT.

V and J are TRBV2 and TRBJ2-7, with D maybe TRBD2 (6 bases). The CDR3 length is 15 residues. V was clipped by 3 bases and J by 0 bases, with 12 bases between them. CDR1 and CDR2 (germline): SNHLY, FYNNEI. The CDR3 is CASSDVGGVSYEQYF. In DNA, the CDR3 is TGTGCCAGCAGTGATGTGGGGGGAGTCTCCTACGAGCAGTACTTC.

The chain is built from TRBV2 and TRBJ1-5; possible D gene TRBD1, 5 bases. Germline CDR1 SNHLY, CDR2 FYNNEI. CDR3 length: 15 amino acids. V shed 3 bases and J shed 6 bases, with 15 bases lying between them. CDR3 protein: CASSDQGRVSQPQHF. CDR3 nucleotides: TGTGCCAGCAGTGATCAGGGCAGGGTAAGTCAGCCCCAGCATTTT.

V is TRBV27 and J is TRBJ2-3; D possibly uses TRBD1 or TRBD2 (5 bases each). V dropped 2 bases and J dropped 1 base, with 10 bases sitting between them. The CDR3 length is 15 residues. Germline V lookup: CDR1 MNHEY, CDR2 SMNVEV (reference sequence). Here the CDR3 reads CASSLNGDGTDTQYF. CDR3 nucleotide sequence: TGTGCCAGCAGTTTAAACGGGGACGGCACAGATACGCAGTATTTT.

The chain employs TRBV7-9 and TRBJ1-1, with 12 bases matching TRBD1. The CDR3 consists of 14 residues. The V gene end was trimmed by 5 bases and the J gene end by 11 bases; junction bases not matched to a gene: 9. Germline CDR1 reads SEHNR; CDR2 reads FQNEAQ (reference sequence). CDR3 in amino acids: CASSGTGGDLDAFF. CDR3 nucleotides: TGTGCCAGCAGCGGGACAGGGGGCGATTTGGACGCTTTCTTT.

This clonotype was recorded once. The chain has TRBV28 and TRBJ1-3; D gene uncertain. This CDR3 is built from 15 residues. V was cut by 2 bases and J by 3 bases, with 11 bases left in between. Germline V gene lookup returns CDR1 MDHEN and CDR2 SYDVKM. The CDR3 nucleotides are TGTGCCAGCAGTTTAGGAAGGGCAAATGGAAACACCATATATTTT. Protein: CASSLGRANGNTIYF.

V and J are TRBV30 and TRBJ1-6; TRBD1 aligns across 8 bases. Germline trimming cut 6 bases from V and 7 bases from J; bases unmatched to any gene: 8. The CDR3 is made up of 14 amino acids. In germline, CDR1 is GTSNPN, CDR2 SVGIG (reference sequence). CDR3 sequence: CACSWTGRNSPLHF. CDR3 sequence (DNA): TGTGCCTGCTCCTGGACAGGGAGGAATTCACCCCTCCACTTT.